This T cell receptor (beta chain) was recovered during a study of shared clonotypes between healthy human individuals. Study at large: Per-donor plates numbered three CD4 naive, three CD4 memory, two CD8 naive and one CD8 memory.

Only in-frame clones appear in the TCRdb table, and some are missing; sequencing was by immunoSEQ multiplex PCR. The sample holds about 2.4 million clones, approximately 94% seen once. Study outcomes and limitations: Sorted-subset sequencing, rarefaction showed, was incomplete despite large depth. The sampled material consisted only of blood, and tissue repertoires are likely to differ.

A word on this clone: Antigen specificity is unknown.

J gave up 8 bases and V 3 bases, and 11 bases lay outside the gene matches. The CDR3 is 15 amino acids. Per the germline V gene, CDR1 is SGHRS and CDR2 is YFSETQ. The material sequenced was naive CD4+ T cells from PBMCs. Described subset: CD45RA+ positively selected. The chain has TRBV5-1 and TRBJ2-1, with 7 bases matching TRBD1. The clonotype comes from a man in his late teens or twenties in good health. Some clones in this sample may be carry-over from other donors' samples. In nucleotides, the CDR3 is TGCGCCAGCAGCTGGGCCCCACAGGGGTCCGATGAGCAGTTCTTC. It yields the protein CASSWAPQGSDEQFF.